Shown below are 15 T cell receptor beta chains from a single sample sequenced in a study of breast tumors, draining lymph nodes, adjacent tissues (dated by TCRdb to the mid-2010s). Libraries came from multiplex PCR. TCRdb lists the instrument as Illumina HiSeq 2000. TCRdb ran its own pipeline on the public reads, namely fastp trimming at Q25 and MiXCR clone calling, and kept in-frame beta chains. Each entry merges the rows of one CDR3 protein and shows their most common DNA and genes. The sample contains about 230,000 distinct CDR3 sequences, roughly 30% of them found a single time. Of the sample, about 1.4% is held by the ten largest clones. The lymph node samples were taken from the axillary draining lymph nodes of breast cancer patients. What was sequenced was axillary lymph node tissue. The receptors come from a female donor with breast cancer. Some clones in this sample may be carry-over from other donors' samples.

This clonotype has at least ten counts. A much bigger clone sits one base away, suggesting this may be a read error. This chain connects TRBV5-1 to TRBJ1-4; the match to TRBD1 covers 9 bases. This CDR3 region has 12 residues. The germline V gene encodes CDR1 SGHRS and CDR2 YFSETQ. The CDR3 DNA reads TGCGCCAGCAGCATGGGACAGGGCGTACTGCTTTTT. This gives the protein CASSMGQGVLLF.

This clonotype was detected many times. The J gene is TRBJ2-5, the V gene TRBV20-1; tentatively, D is TRBD2 (5 bases). V was pared by 0 bases and J by 2 bases, with 7 bases between. Germline CDR1 and CDR2: DFQATT and SNEGSKA (reference sequence). The CDR3 loop spans 13 amino acids. This chain's CDR3 is CSARELGQETQYF. The CDR3 coding sequence is TGCAGTGCTAGAGAACTAGGACAAGAGACCCAGTACTTC.

This clonotype was counted many times. This chain joins TRBV4-2 and TRBJ2-2; D remains ambiguous. The V and J ends lost 2 bases and 6 bases respectively, with 4 bases between them. The CDR3 totals 12 residues. CDR1 and CDR2 from the germline V gene are LGHNA and YNFKEQ. CDR3 loop: CASSQPAGELFF. DNA for the CDR3: TGTGCCAGCAGCCAACCCGCCGGGGAGCTGTTTTTT.

The sample holds many counts of this clonotype. This chain links TRBV20-1 with TRBJ2-3; 7 nucleotides line up with TRBD2. The CDR3 consists of 13 residues. The germline V gene encodes CDR1 DFQATT and CDR2 SNEGSKA (reference sequence). Unmatched junction bases numbered 4, after V lost 7 bases and J lost 0 bases. CDR3 sequence: CSVPAGSTDTQYF. The CDR3 DNA is TGCAGTGTTCCAGCGGGGAGCACAGATACGCAGTATTTT.

This clonotype showed up many times. The chain recombines TRBV28 with TRBJ2-5, with D possibly being TRBD1 or TRBD2 (5 bases each). Germline V lookup: CDR1 MDHEN, CDR2 SYDVKM. The CDR3 loop spans 14 amino acids. The V gene lost 7 bases and the J gene lost 1 base, with 13 bases spanning the gap. The CDR3 is CASTVRDGQETQYF. The CDR3 DNA is TGTGCCAGCACAGTCAGGGACGGCCAAGAGACCCAGTACTTC.

This clonotype occurred many times. The rearrangement links TRBV7-9 to TRBJ2-5; D is undetermined. The CDR3 runs to 11 residues. Per germline, CDR1 SEHNR and CDR2 FQNEAQ (reference sequence). Trimming shortened V by 1 base and J by 7 bases, and 4 bases separated the two germline ends. CDR3 protein: CASSLDGTQYF. For the CDR3, the DNA is TGTGCCAGCAGCTTAGATGGGACCCAGTACTTC.

V and J are TRBV6-2 or TRBV6-3 and TRBJ2-2; D remains unclear. The V end lost 5 bases, the J end lost 1 base, and 11 bases lay between the germline ends. The germline V gene encodes CDR1 MNHEY and CDR2 SVGEGT. There are 15 residues in the CDR3. The CDR3 protein is CASSHWHGNTGELFF. CDR3 coding DNA: TGTGCCAGCAGTCACTGGCACGGGAACACCGGGGAGCTGTTTTTT.

The CDR3 DNA sequence: TGTGCCAGCAGCTTAAACCTGCTAGTTGGGAGAAACACCGGGGAGCTGTTTTTT. Its protein product is CASSLNLLVGRNTGELFF. V and J are TRBV11-2 and TRBJ2-2, with D perhaps matching TRBD2 (5 bases). Trimming removed 2 bases at V and 2 bases at J, with 18 bases between. The germline V gene has CDR1 SGHAT and CDR2 FQNNGV. This CDR3 comprises 18 residues.

This clonotype turned up a few times. A much more abundant neighbour one base away suggests this may be a read error. The rearrangement links TRBV6-1 to TRBJ1-4; D gene unclear. The V gene lost 6 bases and the J gene lost 3 bases, with 14 bases spanning the gap. The CDR3 is 15 amino acids. Germline V CDR1 and CDR2: MNHNS, SASEGT. The CDR3 region is CASSLTGAANEKLFF. The CDR3 DNA is TGTGCCAGCAGCCTTACGGGCGCGGCTAATGAAAAACTGTTTTTT.

Ten or more counts support this clonotype. The rearrangement links TRBV5-1 to TRBJ1-5, with D possibly TRBD1 on 6 matching bases. V was clipped by 4 bases and J by 6 bases, with 17 bases between them. The CDR3 has 15 residues. Germline V gene sequence: CDR1 SGHRS, CDR2 YFSETQ. The DNA of the CDR3 is TGCGCCAGCAGCCCCGCCGGGGGGCAGGCTCAGCCCCAGCATTTT. It yields the protein CASSPAGGQAQPQHF. The full variable domain, in which reference TRBV5-1 and TRBJ1-5 provide the parts outside the CDR3, is KAGVTQTPRYLIKTRGQQVTLSCSPISGHRSVSWYQQTPGQGLQFLFEYFSETQRNKGNFPGRFSGRQFSNSRSEMNVSTLELGDSALYLCASSPAGGQAQPQHFGDGTRLSIL.

Notes on this clonotype: A much larger clone differs by one base, so this may be a read error. Since no conserved phenylalanine or tryptophan closes the CDR3, a read error is the likely cause. V is TRBV20-1 and J is TRBJ1-2; the D is unclear. Trimming left V 6 bases short and J 8 bases short, with 10 bases between. Germline V gene sequence: CDR1 DFQATT, CDR2 SNEGSKA (reference sequence). This CDR3 region has 10 residues. This chain's CDR3 is CSAPDEGYTS. CDR3 nucleotide sequence: TGCAGTGCCCCGGACGAGGGCTACACCTCC.

This clonotype has a single count. The CDR3 does not end in the conserved phenylalanine or tryptophan, so this is likely a read error. The DNA is omitted, as the CDR3 cannot be located on it reliably, and the CDR3 follows TCRdb's listing. The chain combines TRBV6-4 with TRBJ2-6. The CDR3 is 9 amino acids long, termini counted. In germline, CDR1 is MRHNA, CDR2 SNTAGT. This CDR3 is CASSESRTS.

The sample holds one count of this clonotype. A much larger clone differs by one base, so this may be a read error. The rearrangement uses TRBV20-1 and TRBJ1-2; weak D call: TRBD1 (5 bases). The germline CDR1 and CDR2 sequences are DFQATT and SNEGSKA (reference sequence). This CDR3 has 12 residues. The CDR3 sequence is CSARGQGGGSTF. The CDR3 DNA reads TGCAGTGCTAGAGGGCAGGGTGGTGGCTCCACCTTC.

The table lists this clonotype with many counts. The gene calls are TRBV19 and TRBJ2-5, with TRBD2 matching over 8 bases. Germline assignment: CDR1 LNHDA and CDR2 SQIVND (reference sequence). The V gene end was trimmed by 3 bases and the J gene end by 5 bases; junction bases not matched to a gene: 11. The CDR3 has 16 residues. The CDR3, as DNA: TGTGCCAGTAGTATGGGGAGGGCGGGAGGCATGGAGACCCAGTACTTC. This translates into CASSMGRAGGMETQYF.

This rearrangement joins TRBV10-2 to TRBJ2-5, with D possibly being TRBD1 or TRBD2 (5 bases each). The CDR3 totals 17 residues. V lost 4 bases to trimming and J lost 4 bases, with 22 bases between them. Germline loops: CDR1 WSHSY, CDR2 SAAADI. This CDR3 is CASSARDGALRAETQYF. CDR3 DNA sequence: TGCGCCAGCAGTGCTAGGGACGGAGCATTACGAGCAGAGACCCAGTACTTC.